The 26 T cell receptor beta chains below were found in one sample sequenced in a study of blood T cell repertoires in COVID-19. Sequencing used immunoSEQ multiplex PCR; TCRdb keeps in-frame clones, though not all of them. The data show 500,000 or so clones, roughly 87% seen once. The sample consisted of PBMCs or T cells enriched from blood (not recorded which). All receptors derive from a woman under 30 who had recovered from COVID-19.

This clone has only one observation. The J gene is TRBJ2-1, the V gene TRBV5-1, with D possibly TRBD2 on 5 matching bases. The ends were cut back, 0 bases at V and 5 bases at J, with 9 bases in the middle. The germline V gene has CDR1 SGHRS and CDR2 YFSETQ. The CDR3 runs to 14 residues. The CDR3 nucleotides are TGCGCCAGCAGCTTGGAGCGGCAGAACAATGAGCAGTTCTTC. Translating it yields CASSLERQNNEQFF.

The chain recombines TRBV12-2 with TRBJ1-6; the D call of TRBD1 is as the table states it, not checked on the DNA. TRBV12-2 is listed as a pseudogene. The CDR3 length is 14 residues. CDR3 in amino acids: CASRYGTGNSPLHF. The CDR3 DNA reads TGTGCAAGTCGCTACGGGACAGGGAATTCACCCCTCCACTTT.

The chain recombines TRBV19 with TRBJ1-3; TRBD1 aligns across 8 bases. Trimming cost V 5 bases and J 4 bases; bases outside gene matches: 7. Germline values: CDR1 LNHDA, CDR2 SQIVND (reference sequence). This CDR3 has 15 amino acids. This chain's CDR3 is CASSPDREVGNTIYF. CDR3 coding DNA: TGTGCCAGTAGTCCGGACAGGGAAGTCGGAAACACCATATATTTT.

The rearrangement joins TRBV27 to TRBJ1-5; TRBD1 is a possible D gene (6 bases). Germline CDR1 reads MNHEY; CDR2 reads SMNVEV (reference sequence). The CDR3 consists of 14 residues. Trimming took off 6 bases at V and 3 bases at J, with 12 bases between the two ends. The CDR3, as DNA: TGTGCCAGCAGCCCCGGACAGTACAATCAGCCCCAGCATTTT. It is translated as CASSPGQYNQPQHF.

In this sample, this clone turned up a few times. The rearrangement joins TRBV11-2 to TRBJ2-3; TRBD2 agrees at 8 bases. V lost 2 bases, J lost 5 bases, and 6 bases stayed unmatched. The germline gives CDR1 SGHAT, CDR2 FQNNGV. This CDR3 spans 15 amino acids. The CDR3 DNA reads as TGTGCCAGCAGCTTATTCGGGGGGGAGGGAGATACGCAGTATTTT. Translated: CASSLFGGEGDTQYF.

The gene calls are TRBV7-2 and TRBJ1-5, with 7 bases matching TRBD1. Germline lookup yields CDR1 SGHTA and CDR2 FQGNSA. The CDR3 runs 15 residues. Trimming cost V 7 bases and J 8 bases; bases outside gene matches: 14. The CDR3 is CASTLHGQAGEPQHF. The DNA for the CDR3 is TGTGCCAGCACCCTCCACGGACAGGCTGGGGAGCCCCAGCATTTT. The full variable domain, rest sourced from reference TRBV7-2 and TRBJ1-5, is GAGVSQSPSNKVTEKGKDVELRCDPISGHTALYWYRQSLGQGLEFLIYFQGNSAPDKSGLPSDRFSAERTGGSVSTLTIQRTQQEDSAVYLCASTLHGQAGEPQHFGDGTRLSIL.

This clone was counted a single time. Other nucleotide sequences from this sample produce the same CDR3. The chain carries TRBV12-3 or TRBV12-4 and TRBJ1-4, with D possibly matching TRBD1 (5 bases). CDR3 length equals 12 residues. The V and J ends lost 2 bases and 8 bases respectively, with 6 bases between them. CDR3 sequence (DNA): TGTGCCAGCAGTTTACGGGGGGAAAAACTGTTTTTT. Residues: CASSLRGEKLFF.

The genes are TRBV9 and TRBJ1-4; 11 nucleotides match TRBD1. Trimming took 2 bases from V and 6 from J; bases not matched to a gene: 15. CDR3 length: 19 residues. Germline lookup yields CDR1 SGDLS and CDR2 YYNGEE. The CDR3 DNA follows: TGTGCCAGCAGCGTTGGGACAGGGGGTCTCTTGGGGCTGGATGAAAAACTGTTTTTT. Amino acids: CASSVGTGGLLGLDEKLFF.

Here the CDR3 reads CASSLSSGENIQYF. CDR3 in DNA: TGTGCCAGCAGCTTGAGCTCAGGGGAAAACATTCAGTACTTC. J is TRBJ2-4 and V is TRBV7-9, with D perhaps TRBD1 (6 bases). This CDR3 comprises 14 residues. The V gene's germline CDR1 is SEHNR and CDR2 FQNEAQ (reference sequence). V was pared by 3 bases and J by 5 bases, with 11 bases between. Full variable domain (remainder filled in from reference TRBV7-9 and TRBJ2-4): DTGVSQNPRHKITKRGQNVTFRCDPISEHNRLYWYRQTLGQGPEFLTYFQNEAQLEKSRLLSDRFSAERPKGSFSTLEIQRTEQGDSAMYLCASSLSSGENIQYFGAGTRLSVL.

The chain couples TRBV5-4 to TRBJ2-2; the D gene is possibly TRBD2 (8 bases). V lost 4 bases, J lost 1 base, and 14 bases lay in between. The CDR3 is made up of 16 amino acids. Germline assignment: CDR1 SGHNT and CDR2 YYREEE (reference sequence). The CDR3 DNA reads TGTGCCAGCAGCCCGGGAGGGACAGAGAACACCGGGGAGCTGTTTTTT. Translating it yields CASSPGGTENTGELFF.

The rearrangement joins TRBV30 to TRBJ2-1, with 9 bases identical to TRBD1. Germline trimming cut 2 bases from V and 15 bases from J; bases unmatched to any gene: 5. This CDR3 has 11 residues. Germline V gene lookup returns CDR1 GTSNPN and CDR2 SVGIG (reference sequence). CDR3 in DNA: TGTGCCTGGAGTTTACCGGGACAGGGGTTCTTC. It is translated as CAWSLPGQGFF.

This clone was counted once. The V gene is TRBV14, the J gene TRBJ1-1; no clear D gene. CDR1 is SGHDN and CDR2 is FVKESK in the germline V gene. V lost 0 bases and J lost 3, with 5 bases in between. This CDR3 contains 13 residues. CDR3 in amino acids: CASSQDLYTEAFF. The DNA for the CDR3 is TGTGCCAGCAGCCAAGATCTGTACACTGAAGCTTTCTTT.

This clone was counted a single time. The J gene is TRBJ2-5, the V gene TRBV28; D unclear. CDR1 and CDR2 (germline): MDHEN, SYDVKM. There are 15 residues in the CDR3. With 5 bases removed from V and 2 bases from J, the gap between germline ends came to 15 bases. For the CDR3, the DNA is TGTGCCAGCAGTCACCCCTCTAGGTGGCAAGAGACCCAGTACTTC. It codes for CASSHPSRWQETQYF.

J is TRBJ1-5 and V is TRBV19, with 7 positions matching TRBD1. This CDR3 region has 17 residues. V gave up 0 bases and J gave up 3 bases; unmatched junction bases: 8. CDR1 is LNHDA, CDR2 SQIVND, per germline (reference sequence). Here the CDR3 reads CASSIERQGDFNQPQHF. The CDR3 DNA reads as TGTGCCAGTAGTATAGAACGACAGGGTGATTTCAATCAGCCCCAGCATTTT.

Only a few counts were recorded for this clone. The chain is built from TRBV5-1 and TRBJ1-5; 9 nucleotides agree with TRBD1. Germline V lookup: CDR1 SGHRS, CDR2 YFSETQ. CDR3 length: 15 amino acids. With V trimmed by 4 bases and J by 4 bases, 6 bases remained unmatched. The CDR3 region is CASSPGTGSNQPQHF. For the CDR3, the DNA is TGCGCCAGCAGCCCTGGGACAGGGTCGAATCAGCCCCAGCATTTT.

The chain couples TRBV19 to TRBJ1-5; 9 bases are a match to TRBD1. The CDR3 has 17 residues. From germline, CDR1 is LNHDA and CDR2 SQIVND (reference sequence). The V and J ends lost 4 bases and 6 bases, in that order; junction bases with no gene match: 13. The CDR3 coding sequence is TGTGCCAGTAGTACCCTACCGGGACAGGGAGCGATTCAGCCCCAGCATTTT. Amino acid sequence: CASSTLPGQGAIQPQHF.

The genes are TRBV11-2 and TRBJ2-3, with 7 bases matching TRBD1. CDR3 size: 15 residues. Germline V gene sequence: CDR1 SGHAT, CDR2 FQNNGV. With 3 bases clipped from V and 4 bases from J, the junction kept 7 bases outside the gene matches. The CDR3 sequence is CASSLNTGAADTQYF. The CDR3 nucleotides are TGTGCCAGCAGCTTGAATACAGGGGCGGCAGATACGCAGTATTTT.

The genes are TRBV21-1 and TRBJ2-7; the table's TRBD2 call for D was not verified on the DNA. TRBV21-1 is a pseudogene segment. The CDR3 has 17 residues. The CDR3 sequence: CASSKSISRAGAYEQYF. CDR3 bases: TGTGCCAGCAGCAAAAGCATCTCCCGAGCGGGGGCCTACGAGCAGTACTTC.

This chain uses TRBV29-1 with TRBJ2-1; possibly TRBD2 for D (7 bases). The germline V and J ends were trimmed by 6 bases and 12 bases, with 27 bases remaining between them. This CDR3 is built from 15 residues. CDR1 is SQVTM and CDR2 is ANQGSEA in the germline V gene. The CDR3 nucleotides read TGCAGCGTCAACAGGGAAGGGACTACGGAGAAGAGGCAGTTCTTC. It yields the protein CSVNREGTTEKRQFF.

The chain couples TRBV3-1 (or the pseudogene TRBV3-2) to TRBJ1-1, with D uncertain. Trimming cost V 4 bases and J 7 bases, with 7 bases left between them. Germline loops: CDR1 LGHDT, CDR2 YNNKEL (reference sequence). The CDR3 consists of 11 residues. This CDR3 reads CASSRRGEAFF. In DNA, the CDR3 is TGTGCCAGCAGCCGGAGAGGTGAAGCTTTCTTT.

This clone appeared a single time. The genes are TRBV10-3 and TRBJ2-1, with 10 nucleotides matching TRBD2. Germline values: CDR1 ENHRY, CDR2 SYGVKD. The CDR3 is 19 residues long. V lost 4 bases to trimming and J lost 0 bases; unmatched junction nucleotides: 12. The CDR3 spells CAISASGAGGPFSYNEQFF. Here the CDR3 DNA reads TGTGCCATCAGTGCCTCGGGAGCGGGGGGGCCATTCTCCTACAATGAGCAGTTCTTC.

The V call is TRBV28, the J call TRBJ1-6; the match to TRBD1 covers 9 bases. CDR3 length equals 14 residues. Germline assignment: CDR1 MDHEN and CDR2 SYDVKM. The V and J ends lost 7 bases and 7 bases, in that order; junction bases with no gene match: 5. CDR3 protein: CASTMDRGNSPLHF. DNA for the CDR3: TGTGCCAGCACCATGGACAGGGGAAATTCACCCCTCCACTTT. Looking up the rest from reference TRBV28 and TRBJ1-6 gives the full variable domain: DVKVTQSSRYLVKRTGEKVFLECVQDMDHENMFWYRQDPGLGLRLIYFSYDVKMKEKGDIPEGYSVSREKKERFSLILESASTNQTSMYLCASTMDRGNSPLHFGNGTRLTVT.

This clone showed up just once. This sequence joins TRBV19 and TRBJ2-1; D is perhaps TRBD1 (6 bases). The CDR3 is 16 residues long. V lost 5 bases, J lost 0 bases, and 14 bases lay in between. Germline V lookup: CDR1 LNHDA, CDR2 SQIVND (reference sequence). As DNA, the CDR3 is TGTGCCAGTAGTGTGCCTCAAGGGGGCTCCTACAATGAGCAGTTCTTC. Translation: CASSVPQGGSYNEQFF. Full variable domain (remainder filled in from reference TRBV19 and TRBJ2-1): DGGITQSPKYLFRKEGQNVTLSCEQNLNHDAMYWYRQDPGQGLRLIYYSQIVNDFQKGDIAEGYSVSREKKESFPLTVTSAQKNPTAFYLCASSVPQGGSYNEQFFGPGTRLTVL.

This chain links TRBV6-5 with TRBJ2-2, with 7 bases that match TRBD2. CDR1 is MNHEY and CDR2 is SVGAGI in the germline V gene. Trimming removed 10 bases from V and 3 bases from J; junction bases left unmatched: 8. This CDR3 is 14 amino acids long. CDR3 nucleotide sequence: TGTGCCACAGGGAGGGACCCGTACACCGGGGAGCTGTTTTTT. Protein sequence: CATGRDPYTGELFF.

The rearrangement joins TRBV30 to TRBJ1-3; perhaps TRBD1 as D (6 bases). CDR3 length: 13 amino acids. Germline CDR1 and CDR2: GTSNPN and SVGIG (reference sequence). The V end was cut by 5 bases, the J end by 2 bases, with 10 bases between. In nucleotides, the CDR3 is TGTGCCTGGGCAGGGGTGGCTGGAAACACCATATATTTT. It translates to CAWAGVAGNTIYF.

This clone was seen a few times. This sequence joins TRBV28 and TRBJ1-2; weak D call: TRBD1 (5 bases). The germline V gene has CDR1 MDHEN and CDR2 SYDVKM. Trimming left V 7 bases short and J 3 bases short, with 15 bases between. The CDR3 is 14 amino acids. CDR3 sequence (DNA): TGTGCCAGCACCCCCGGGACTTGGGACTATGGCTACACCTTC. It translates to CASTPGTWDYGYTF.